The 8 T cell receptor beta chains reported below all come from one sample, sequenced in a study of T cell responses to AZD1222 COVID-19 vaccine (dated by TCRdb to 2020 to 2022). The time point label on this specimen signifies: about 28 days (+/-7) after the second vaccine dose. The library was generated by the immunoSEQ multiplex PCR assay. Drawn from immuneACCESS, this table holds only the in-frame rearrangements with V and J called that TCRdb kept. Clones are partly lost; checked studies trace under half to an unresolved V gene and leave the rest unexplained. This sample lists around 150,000 clones; 92% were detected once. The top ten clonotypes cover about 1.5% of the sample. The input for sequencing was peripheral blood, taken 28 days after the second AZD1222 dose. Receptor source: an adult who received the AZD1222 COVID-19 vaccine.

The chain links TRBV5-1 to TRBJ1-6; the match to TRBD1 covers 9 bases. V dropped 4 bases and J dropped 9; count of bases not matched to a gene: 17. CDR1 SGHRS and CDR2 YFSETQ come from the germline V gene. This CDR3 spans 18 amino acids. The chain's CDR3 is CASSPRTGTGIAGSPLHF. The CDR3, as DNA: TGCGCCAGCAGCCCGCGAACCGGGACAGGGATTGCGGGTTCACCCCTCCACTTT.

This clone has just a few counts. The chain combines TRBV4-3 with TRBJ2-7, with TRBD1 matching over 7 bases. Germline loops: CDR1 LGHNA, CDR2 YSLEER. V lost 4 bases and J lost 5; bases outside the gene matches: 5. The CDR3 sequence is 13 residues long. As DNA, the CDR3 is TGCGCCAGCAGCCGGGAGACAGGGAACGAGCAGTACTTC. Translating gives CASSRETGNEQYF.

V gene TRBV12-3 or TRBV12-4 combines with J gene TRBJ1-2, with 9 bases that match TRBD1. The CDR3 is 13 residues long. V shed 7 bases, J shed 4 bases, and the junction held 4 bases outside the gene matches. This CDR3 is CASIEQGAYGYTF. CDR3 sequence (DNA): TGTGCCAGCATCGAACAGGGGGCCTATGGCTACACCTTC.

This clone has only one observation. V and J are TRBV15 and TRBJ1-1; 8 positions agree with TRBD1. J gave up 0 bases and V 1 base, and 10 bases lay outside the gene matches. CDR1 LNHNV and CDR2 YYDKDF come from the germline V gene (reference sequence). The CDR3 covers 18 residues. The CDR3 coding sequence is TGTGCCACCAGCAGAGGGGGGACAGGACGATATATGAACACTGAAGCTTTCTTT. This encodes CATSRGGTGRYMNTEAFF.

Regarding this clone: One end of the junction varies from germline; a read error may be responsible. The chain recombines TRBV7-7 with TRBJ2-5; D is ambiguous. This CDR3 is 14 amino acids long. The germline gives CDR1 SSHAT, CDR2 FNYEAQ (reference sequence). CDR3: CASSLLGVTETQYF. The CDR3, as DNA: TGTGCTAGCAGCTTGCTCGGAGTAACGGAGACCCAGTACTTC.

This chain uses TRBV4-1 with TRBJ1-6; D is unclear. Trimming shortened V by 1 base and J by 0 bases, and 10 bases separated the two germline ends. The CDR3 loop spans 17 amino acids. Germline V gene data show CDR1 as MGHRA and CDR2 as YSYEKL. The CDR3 protein is CASSQVAQSSYNSPLHF. CDR3 DNA: TGCGCCAGCAGCCAAGTGGCCCAGAGCTCCTATAATTCACCCCTCCACTTT.

V gene TRBV30 combines with J gene TRBJ1-2, with D unresolved. Germline V gene lookup returns CDR1 GTSNPN and CDR2 SVGIG (reference sequence). V shed 0 bases and J shed 5 bases, with 22 bases lying between them. CDR3 length: 17 residues. CDR3 in DNA: TGTGCCTGGAGTGTAAAGGTCGCCTACCTCCCCCGATATGGCTACACCTTC. Amino acids: CAWSVKVAYLPRYGYTF.

The chain links TRBV27 to TRBJ2-1, with D perhaps matching TRBD1 (6 bases). V lost 5 bases to trimming and J lost 5 bases, with 13 bases between them. The CDR3 runs 14 residues. CDR1 is MNHEY and CDR2 is SMNVEV in the germline V gene (reference sequence). CDR3 sequence: CASSLQGPHNEQFF. CDR3 nucleotide sequence: TGTGCCAGCAGTCTACAGGGCCCCCACAATGAGCAGTTCTTC.